The 17 T cell receptor beta chains presented below share a single source sample, sequenced in a study of shared clonotypes between healthy human individuals. Measured with immunoSEQ multiplex PCR; TCRdb has only the in-frame clones, and not every one. The data contain around 2.5 million clones, under 95% of them singletons. Sequenced material: naive CD4+ T cells from PBMCs. Documented subset: CD45RA+ positively selected. The origin of the receptors is a man aged 18 to 29 in good health. Some clones in this sample may be carry-over from other donors' samples.

The rearrangement links TRBV5-1 to TRBJ2-6; 9 bases are a match to TRBD1. Per germline, CDR1 SGHRS and CDR2 YFSETQ. This CDR3 spans 17 amino acids. Losses at the gene ends were 0 bases for V and 2 bases for J; bases not matched to a gene: 3. CDR3 sequence (DNA): TGCGCCAGCAGCTTGGCCACAGGGGGCCCTGGGGCCAACGTCCTGACTTTC. This codes for CASSLATGGPGANVLTF.

Comments on this clone: Other DNA sequences within the sample encode an identical CDR3. The rearrangement joins TRBV5-1 to TRBJ2-5; TRBD1 matches at 7 bases. The junction had 6 bases not matched to a gene; V was cut back by 0 bases and J by 4 bases. The CDR3 contains 15 residues. Germline loops: CDR1 SGHRS, CDR2 YFSETQ. This CDR3 reads CASSLETGVGETQYF. The CDR3 DNA follows: TGCGCCAGCAGCTTGGAAACAGGGGTAGGAGAGACCCAGTACTTC.

This clone was observed a single time. The chain carries TRBV4-1 and TRBJ2-7, with TRBD2 identical over 8 bases. V lost 1 base to trimming and J lost 2 bases; unmatched junction nucleotides: 10. Per the germline V gene, CDR1 is MGHRA and CDR2 is YSYEKL. The CDR3 is 17 residues long. In DNA form, the CDR3 reads TGCGCCAGCAGCCAAGGGGTAAGACTAGCGAGCACCTACGAGCAGTACTTC. It translates to CASSQGVRLASTYEQYF.

This clone was recorded only once. The V and J genes are TRBV5-1 and TRBJ2-2; D call uncertain. The CDR3 sequence is 13 residues long. V lost 4 bases and J 6 bases, leaving 10 bases between the germline ends. Germline values: CDR1 SGHRS, CDR2 YFSETQ. In nucleotides, the CDR3 is TGCGCCAGCAGCATATCCCTCCCCGGGGAGCTGTTTTTT. It is translated as CASSISLPGELFF.

The chain is built from TRBV7-9 and TRBJ2-7; TRBD1 matches 8 bases. This CDR3 comprises 15 residues. Germline lookup yields CDR1 SEHNR and CDR2 FQNEAQ (reference sequence). J gave up 2 bases and V 6 bases, and 9 bases lay outside the gene matches. CDR3 residues: CASRHDRGNTYEQYF. The DNA for the CDR3 is TGTGCCAGCAGGCACGACAGGGGTAATACCTACGAGCAGTACTTC.

This clone has a single count. The CDR3 DNA reads as TGTGCCAGCAGTTTATTGGTAGCGGTGGAGGGCTACGAGCAGTACTTC. Protein sequence: CASSLLVAVEGYEQYF. V usage is TRBV28 and J usage is TRBJ2-7, with D tentatively TRBD2 (6 bases). The CDR3 covers 16 residues. The ends were cut back, 1 base at V and 3 bases at J, with 16 bases in the middle. Looked up from germline, CDR1 is MDHEN and CDR2 is SYDVKM.

The chain joins TRBV25-1 to TRBJ1-2, with 10 nucleotides matching TRBD1. This CDR3 comprises 14 residues. Germline trimming cut 4 bases from V and 6 bases from J; bases unmatched to any gene: 5. CDR1 and CDR2 (germline): MGHDK, SYGVNS. CDR3 loop: CASSGGQGDNGYTF. The CDR3 region has the DNA TGTGCCAGCAGTGGAGGACAGGGGGATAATGGCTACACCTTC.

The rearrangement joins TRBV5-1 to TRBJ1-3, with D perhaps matching TRBD1 (5 bases). Germline CDR1 is SGHRS and CDR2 is YFSETQ. This CDR3 has 17 amino acids. V was clipped by 0 bases and J by 4 bases, with 17 bases between them. The CDR3 here is CASSLANPRGVGNTIYF. CDR3 sequence (DNA): TGCGCCAGCAGCTTGGCTAACCCGCGGGGGGTAGGAAACACCATATATTTT.

This rearrangement joins TRBV11-3 to TRBJ2-2, with D unresolved. This CDR3 region has 13 residues. In germline, CDR1 is SGHNT, CDR2 YENEEA. The germline V and J ends were trimmed by 1 base and 6 bases, with 6 bases remaining between them. DNA for the CDR3: TGTGCCAGCAGCTTAGCCCCCTCCGGGGAGCTGTTTTTT. Its protein product is CASSLAPSGELFF.

The chain has TRBV27 and TRBJ1-6; possibly TRBD1 for D (6 bases). The V gene's germline CDR1 is MNHEY and CDR2 SMNVEV (reference sequence). This CDR3 has 14 amino acids. Trimming removed 7 bases from V and 10 bases from J, with 17 bases in between. In DNA form, the CDR3 reads TGTGCCAGCAAGGGTCACAGGGTAGGGTCACCCCTCCACTTT. This gives the protein CASKGHRVGSPLHF.

The chain joins TRBV15 to TRBJ2-3; no definite D call. The CDR3 totals 12 residues. CDR1 is LNHNV and CDR2 is YYDKDF in the germline V gene (reference sequence). Between the trimmed V and J ends, which lost 11 bases and 0 bases, there was a span of 9 bases. The CDR3 DNA follows: TGTGCCTCCGCCCGTAGCACAGATACGCAGTATTTT. As protein: CASARSTDTQYF.

The chain uses TRBV18 and TRBJ2-1; the D gene is possibly TRBD2 (6 bases). The CDR3 is 16 amino acids. Germline CDR1 reads KGHSH; CDR2 reads LQKENI. Trimming removed 4 bases at V and 0 bases at J, with 13 bases between. CDR3 bases: TGTGCCAGCTCACAGAATAGCGGTTACTCCTACAATGAGCAGTTCTTC. It specifies CASSQNSGYSYNEQFF.

V usage is TRBV5-6 and J usage is TRBJ2-7; D is ambiguous. Germline CDR1 SGHDT, CDR2 YYEEEE. V lost 1 base and J 2 bases, leaving 10 bases between the germline ends. The CDR3 extends over 14 amino acids. CDR3 in amino acids: CASSLMGSTYEQYF. The DNA of the CDR3 is TGTGCCAGCAGCTTGATGGGGTCAACCTACGAGCAGTACTTC.

V is TRBV7-2 and J is TRBJ2-7; D is uncertain. CDR3 length: 18 amino acids. Germline V gives CDR1 SGHTA, CDR2 FQGNSA. V lost 5 bases and J 0 bases, leaving 23 bases between the germline ends. CDR3 in DNA: TGTGCCAGCAGCCCCTACGGGCCTTCCCCCAGGAGCTCCTACGAGCAGTACTTC. It is translated as CASSPYGPSPRSSYEQYF.

This chain joins TRBV5-1 and TRBJ1-3; TRBD1 might be the D (5 bases). The CDR3 extends over 15 amino acids. V dropped 3 bases and J dropped 0 bases, with 10 bases sitting between them. From germline, CDR1 is SGHRS and CDR2 YFSETQ. The CDR3 spells CASSWDANSGNTIYF. Written as DNA, the CDR3 is TGCGCCAGCAGCTGGGACGCCAACTCTGGAAACACCATATATTTT.

The V call is TRBV9, the J call TRBJ1-2; no clear D. The CDR3 runs 14 residues. The V and J ends lost 1 base and 4 bases respectively, with 11 bases between them. Germline-derived CDR1 and CDR2 are SGDLS and YYNGEE. CDR3 protein: CASSVYSGTYGYTF. The CDR3 coding sequence is TGTGCCAGCAGCGTATATTCGGGAACCTATGGCTACACCTTC.

This clone appeared once. V and J are TRBV27 and TRBJ2-3, with D uncertain. The ends were cut back, 0 bases at V and 4 bases at J, with 2 bases in the middle. Germline loops: CDR1 MNHEY, CDR2 SMNVEV (reference sequence). The CDR3 has 12 residues. DNA for the CDR3: TGTGCCAGCAGTTTATCGGCAGATACGCAGTATTTT. Encoded protein: CASSLSADTQYF.